These 15 T cell receptor beta chains came from one sample sequenced in a study of cytomegalovirus exposure and HLA in healthy donors. The method was immunoSEQ multiplex PCR; TCRdb's version includes in-frame clones alone and lacks a portion of them. The sample consists of 100,000 to 150,000 clones, about 88% of them appearing once. Source material: PBMCs. All receptors come from a woman younger than 35 in good health and CMV-seronegative.

V usage is TRBV12-5 and J usage is TRBJ2-5; no reliable D call. V was trimmed by 3 bases and J by 2 bases, leaving 7 bases between them. This CDR3 has 13 residues. Germline CDR1 LGHNT, CDR2 FRNRAP. The CDR3 here is CASGLDNQETQYF. The CDR3, as DNA: TGTGCTAGTGGTTTAGACAATCAAGAGACCCAGTACTTC.

The J gene is TRBJ1-1, the V gene TRBV11-2; a weak D match, TRBD1 (5 bases). The germline V gene encodes CDR1 SGHAT and CDR2 FQNNGV. This CDR3 region has 16 residues. Trimming took 4 bases from V and 1 from J, leaving 16 bases between them. CDR3 nucleotide sequence: TGTGCCAGCAGCTCCGTTGGGGGGGAGAGGAACACTGAAGCTTTCTTT. It codes for CASSSVGGERNTEAFF.

This clone was seen a handful of times. The chain couples TRBV5-6 to TRBJ1-1, with TRBD1 matching 8 bases. The CDR3 length is 14 residues. The J segment lost 1 base and the V segment lost 2 bases, leaving 1 base of the junction unmatched. The germline V gene encodes CDR1 SGHDT and CDR2 YYEEEE. The DNA for the CDR3 is TGTGCCAGCAGCTTCGGACAGGGGAACACTGAAGCTTTCTTT. This codes for CASSFGQGNTEAFF.

Here the CDR3 reads CASSLALGAQETQYF. The CDR3 nucleotides read TGTGCCAGCAGCTTAGCGCTGGGGGCACAAGAGACCCAGTACTTC. The chain uses TRBV7-6 and TRBJ2-5, with TRBD1 as a possible D gene (6 bases). The CDR3 length is 15 residues. Trimming left V 0 bases short and J 2 bases short, with 10 bases between. The germline V gene has CDR1 SGHVS and CDR2 FNYEAQ. Full variable domain (outside the CDR3, taken from reference TRBV7-6 and TRBJ2-5): GAGVSQSPRYKVTKRGQDVALRCDPISGHVSLYWYRQALGQGPEFLTYFNYEAQQDKSGLPNDRFSAERPEGSISTLTIQRTEQRDSAMYRCASSLALGAQETQYFGPGTRLLVL.

V gene TRBV6-1 combines with J gene TRBJ1-1, with D possibly matching TRBD1 (5 bases). Looked up from germline, CDR1 is MNHNS and CDR2 is SASEGT. CDR3 length: 16 residues. Trimming left V 2 bases short and J 11 bases short, with 24 bases between. The CDR3 sequence: CASSEISFDTAQEAFF. The CDR3 DNA sequence: TGTGCCAGCAGTGAAATCTCTTTTGACACGGCACAGGAGGCTTTCTTT.

The V call is TRBV7-8, the J call TRBJ2-5; TRBD2 agrees at 13 bases. The V and J ends lost 5 bases and 1 base, in that order; junction bases with no gene match: 7. The CDR3 has 17 residues. Germline loops: CDR1 SGHVS, CDR2 FQNEAQ. This CDR3 reads CASSEGTSGMGQETQYF. CDR3 nucleotide sequence: TGTGCCAGCAGCGAGGGGACTAGCGGGATGGGCCAAGAGACCCAGTACTTC.

The chain links TRBV6-5 to TRBJ1-2; D perhaps matches TRBD1 (5 bases). Trimming stripped 0 bases from V and 4 bases from J, with 15 bases between. The V gene's germline CDR1 is MNHEY and CDR2 SVGAGI. The CDR3 extends over 16 amino acids. Here the CDR3 DNA reads TGTGCCAGCAGTTACTCGAACGGCGGACAAGCCTATGGCTACACCTTC. The encoded protein is CASSYSNGGQAYGYTF.

The rearrangement links TRBV9 to TRBJ2-5; a possible D gene is TRBD1 (7 bases). Looked up from germline, CDR1 is SGDLS and CDR2 is YYNGEE. The CDR3 consists of 16 residues. The V end lost 4 bases, the J end lost 2 bases, and 18 bases lay between the germline ends. CDR3 region: CASSWRDSGLQETQYF. The CDR3 DNA sequence: TGTGCCAGCAGCTGGCGGGACAGCGGATTACAAGAGACCCAGTACTTC.

The J gene is TRBJ2-7, the V gene TRBV7-9, with TRBD1 as a possible D gene (8 bases). CDR1 and CDR2 from the germline V gene are SEHNR and FQNEAQ (reference sequence). Trimming shortened V by 1 base and J by 5 bases, and 15 bases separated the two germline ends. This CDR3 has 15 residues. CDR3 region: CASSLGTGRDHEQYF. CDR3 nucleotide sequence: TGTGCCAGCAGCTTAGGGACAGGGAGGGACCACGAGCAGTACTTC.

The V gene is TRBV10-3, the J gene TRBJ2-3, with 11 bases that match TRBD2. The CDR3 is 17 residues long. Trimming removed 2 bases from V and 1 base from J; junction bases left unmatched: 5. Per the germline V gene, CDR1 is ENHRY and CDR2 is SYGVKD. The CDR3 region is CAISEATTSGGTDTQYF. In DNA, the CDR3 is TGTGCCATCAGTGAGGCCACGACTAGCGGGGGCACAGATACGCAGTATTTT.

The chain carries TRBV2 and TRBJ2-5, with TRBD2 matching over 9 bases. With 7 bases clipped from V and 5 bases from J, the junction kept 8 bases outside the gene matches. The CDR3 is made up of 14 amino acids. Per the germline V gene, CDR1 is SNHLY and CDR2 is FYNNEI. CDR3 in DNA: TGTGCCAGCATCCCCGGGACTAGCAGGGAGACCCAGTACTTC. As protein: CASIPGTSRETQYF.

The CDR3 sequence is CASRQGNQPQHF. The CDR3 DNA follows: TGTGCCAGTCGACAGGGCAATCAGCCCCAGCATTTT. The rearrangement uses TRBV6-5 and TRBJ1-5; D is perhaps TRBD1 (6 bases). Deletions cut 9 bases from V and 2 bases from J, with 8 bases between. The CDR3 covers 12 residues. CDR1 and CDR2 from the germline V gene are MNHEY and SVGAGI.

The CDR3 bases are TGTGCCAGTCGGACAGGGGGCCCCTATGGCTACACCTTC. Its protein product is CASRTGGPYGYTF. The rearrangement uses TRBV28 and TRBJ1-2, with 11 bases matching TRBD1. The trim removed 9 bases at V and 4 bases at J, leaving 4 bases unmatched. Germline V gives CDR1 MDHEN, CDR2 SYDVKM. This CDR3 spans 13 amino acids.

The chain carries TRBV30 and TRBJ1-5; no firm D call. The germline V gene encodes CDR1 GTSNPN and CDR2 SVGIG (reference sequence). Trimming pared 7 bases from V and 4 bases from J, leaving 11 bases between. CDR3 length: 12 amino acids. The CDR3: CAFMSGNQPQHF. The CDR3 nucleotides are TGTGCCTTTATGAGCGGGAATCAGCCCCAGCATTTT.

This clone was detected only once. The gene calls are TRBV6-1 and TRBJ2-1, with TRBD1 matching 11 bases. The CDR3 length is 17 residues. The V gene's germline CDR1 is MNHNS and CDR2 SASEGT. V shed 2 bases and J 5 bases; nucleotides not matched to a gene: 8. Here the CDR3 DNA reads TGTGCCAGCAGTGAAACTTTATGGGACAGGGGGGACAATGAGCAGTTCTTC. Residues: CASSETLWDRGDNEQFF.